These 27 T cell receptor beta chains came from one sample sequenced in a study of regulatory T cells in long-lasting Graves disease. Time point given: newly diagnosed GD, antithyroid drugs for less than 3 months. Scientists built the TCR library using RNA that was extracted from PBMCs. Through Arm-PCR of CDR3 regions and iRepertoire HTBI primers, TCR beta libraries were built. One entry per CDR3 protein, called by TCRdb with MiXCR from the multiplex PCR reads. The table includes around 250,000 distinct CDR3 sequences, about 17% detected once. This same sample was also taken into another study, of T cells in Graves' hyperthyroidism and ophthalmopathy.

The sequencing used peripheral blood mononuclear cells (PBMCs), collected at new diagnosis, from a patient treated with antithyroid drugs. The source of these receptors is a woman in her twenties or thirties with Graves disease.

This clonotype was detected ten times or more. The chain has TRBV3-1 and TRBJ1-5; D perhaps matches TRBD1 (5 bases). Germline V gene lookup returns CDR1 LGHDT and CDR2 YNNKEL (reference sequence). V lost 0 bases and J 9 bases, leaving 15 bases between the germline ends. The CDR3 length is 15 residues. CDR3 residues: CASSQDLAGNRPQHF. The CDR3 DNA sequence: TGTGCCAGCAGCCAAGATCTGGCAGGGAATAGGCCCCAGCATTTT.

This clonotype has at least ten counts. V and J are TRBV7-9 and TRBJ2-2; weak D call: TRBD1 (6 bases). The V end was cut by 5 bases, the J end by 2 bases, with 9 bases between. Germline lookup yields CDR1 SEHNR and CDR2 FQNEAQ (reference sequence). The CDR3 has 14 residues. The CDR3 sequence is CASSRDINTGELFF. The CDR3 nucleotides read TGTGCCAGCAGCCGGGACATCAACACCGGGGAGCTGTTTTTT.

As concerns this clonotype: This sequence may be a read error, since a much larger clone differs from it by one base. V usage is TRBV7-9 and J usage is TRBJ2-2, with D maybe TRBD2 (5 bases). Germline assignment: CDR1 SEHNR and CDR2 FQNEAQ (reference sequence). The CDR3 has 17 amino acids. The CDR3 loop is CAGSLVVRTENTGELFF. As DNA, the CDR3 is TGTGCCGGCAGCTTAGTCGTTAGGACTGAGAACACCGGGGAGCTGTTTTTT.

This clonotype was detected ten times or more. CDR3 bases: TGCGCCAGCAGCTTGTTAGAAAGTTCGGGTGGCTACACCTTC. Translating it yields CASSLLESSGGYTF. The rearrangement uses TRBV5-1 and TRBJ1-2, with unresolved D. V gave up 1 base and J gave up 7 bases, with 14 bases separating them. Per the germline V gene, CDR1 is SGHRS and CDR2 is YFSETQ. The CDR3 is 14 residues long.

This clonotype was seen at least ten times. The chain employs TRBV20-1 and TRBJ2-5, with 7 bases aligning to TRBD2. The length of the CDR3 is 16 residues. After removal of 7 bases from V and 7 bases from J, the junction contained 21 bases not matched to a gene. Germline V CDR1 and CDR2: DFQATT, SNEGSKA (reference sequence). The CDR3 region is CSVSTGLAERIGTQYF. DNA of the CDR3: TGCAGTGTTTCAACGGGGCTAGCGGAACGTATCGGGACCCAGTACTTC.

Details on this clonotype: A much larger clone lies a single base off, so this may be a read error. The chain is built from TRBV7-2 and TRBJ1-2; 9 nucleotides line up with TRBD1. The CDR3 length is 12 residues. CDR1 SGHTA and CDR2 FQGNSA come from the germline V gene. The CDR3 nucleotides are TGTGCCGGCAGCTTAGGGACAGGGGGCTACACCTTC. Encoded protein: CAGSLGTGGYTF.

Ten or more counts support this clonotype. The gene calls are TRBV11-2 and TRBJ1-2; possible D gene TRBD1, 6 bases. The CDR3 runs to 15 residues. V lost 5 bases and J lost 8, with 21 bases in between. Germline loops: CDR1 SGHAT, CDR2 FQNNGV. CDR3 DNA sequence: TGTGCCAGCAGCACCCGGATCGGGGGCGTATCCGGCTACACCTTC. Amino acids: CASSTRIGGVSGYTF.

CDR3 nucleotides: TGTGCCATCATCTCAGGGGCAACCATGAACACTGAAGCTTTCTTT. This sequence encodes CAIISGATMNTEAFF. The J gene is TRBJ1-1, the V gene TRBV10-3; D perhaps matches TRBD1 (6 bases). V was shortened by 7 bases and J by 0 bases, with 15 bases between the two germline ends. In germline, CDR1 is ENHRY, CDR2 SYGVKD. The length of the CDR3 is 15 residues.

This clonotype was seen ten or more times. This chain links TRBV9 with TRBJ2-1, with 7 bases lining up with TRBD1. The V gene end was trimmed by 2 bases and the J gene end by 8 bases; junction bases not matched to a gene: 16. There are 17 residues in the CDR3. From germline, CDR1 is SGDLS and CDR2 YYNGEE. Here the CDR3 reads CASSVGKGATYAHEQFF. CDR3 coding DNA: TGTGCCAGCAGCGTGGGTAAGGGGGCGACTTATGCCCATGAGCAGTTCTTC. The variable domain in full, with the rest retrieved from reference TRBV9 and TRBJ2-1, is DSGVTQTPKHLITATGQRVTLRCSPRSGDLSVYWYQQSLDQGLQFLIQYYNGEERAKGNILERFSAQQFPDLHSELNLSSLELGDSALYFCASSVGKGATYAHEQFFGPGTRLTVL.

This clonotype was recorded a few times. The J gene is TRBJ2-5, the V gene TRBV2; possible D gene TRBD2, 6 bases. This CDR3 has 14 amino acids. The germline V gene has CDR1 SNHLY and CDR2 FYNNEI. Deletions cut 0 bases from V and 4 bases from J, with 9 bases between. The CDR3 sequence: CASSEAGGGETQYF. CDR3 DNA sequence: TGTGCCAGCAGTGAAGCGGGGGGTGGAGAGACCCAGTACTTC.

This clonotype was observed many times. The chain combines TRBV20-1 with TRBJ1-5; D is uncertain. The CDR3 extends over 13 amino acids. Germline V gene sequence: CDR1 DFQATT, CDR2 SNEGSKA (reference sequence). Trimming left V 0 bases short and J 5 bases short, with 8 bases between. This chain's CDR3 is CSARDWRDQPQHF. DNA for the CDR3: TGCAGTGCTAGAGATTGGAGAGATCAGCCCCAGCATTTT.

This clonotype was counted at least ten times. The genes are TRBV12-3 or TRBV12-4 and TRBJ2-7, with D hard to call. The CDR3 runs to 14 residues. The germline V and J ends were trimmed by 1 base and 2 bases, with 9 bases remaining between them. As DNA, the CDR3 is TGTGCCAGCAGTTTAGGGTGGGGTACCTACGAGCAGTACTTC. This encodes CASSLGWGTYEQYF.

In its sample, this clonotype was seen many times. V gene TRBV3-1 combines with J gene TRBJ1-1, with a possible D match to TRBD1 (5 bases). Germline-derived CDR1 and CDR2 are LGHDT and YNNKEL (reference sequence). Trimming removed 3 bases from V and 6 bases from J, with 8 bases in between. The CDR3 totals 12 residues. CDR3 loop: CASSQRGAEAFF. The CDR3 nucleotides read TGTGCCAGCAGCCAGAGGGGTGCTGAAGCTTTCTTT.

Note on this clonotype: A clone one base away is much larger, so this may be a read error. CDR3 DNA sequence: TGTGCCAGCAGTGAATGGGGGGGGGACTATGGCTACACCTTC. It yields the protein CASSEWGGDYGYTF. V is TRBV2 and J is TRBJ1-2, with D possibly matching TRBD1 (5 bases). The V gene's germline CDR1 is SNHLY and CDR2 FYNNEI. V lost 2 bases and J lost 3, with 10 bases in between. The CDR3 contains 14 residues. Together with reference TRBV2 and TRBJ1-2, the CDR3 gives the full variable domain: EPEVTQTPSHQVTQMGQEVILRCVPISNHLYFYWYRQILGQKVEFLVSFYNNEISEKSEIFDDQFSVERPDGSNFTLKIRSTKLEDSAMYFCASSEWGGDYGYTFGSGTRLTVV.

This clonotype was observed at least ten times. This sequence joins TRBV10-3 and TRBJ2-7, with D uncertain. Germline CDR1 and CDR2: ENHRY and SYGVKD. The CDR3 sequence is 15 residues long. With 0 bases removed from V and 2 bases from J, the gap between germline ends came to 11 bases. The CDR3 DNA follows: TGTGCCATCAGTGAGTCAGCTTTGGGCCCCTACGAGCAGTACTTC. Translation: CAISESALGPYEQYF.

The rearrangement links TRBV7-9 to TRBJ2-6, with D unresolved. Germline loops: CDR1 SEHNR, CDR2 FQNEAQ (reference sequence). The CDR3 is 17 residues long. The V end lost 5 bases, the J end lost 0 bases, and 14 bases lay between the germline ends. The CDR3 loop reads CASSPQDGYSGANVLTF. CDR3 coding DNA: TGTGCCAGCAGCCCCCAGGACGGATACTCTGGGGCCAACGTCCTGACTTTC.

This clonotype was recorded a few times. V is TRBV18 and J is TRBJ2-7, with TRBD2 matching 9 bases. The germline V gene has CDR1 KGHSH and CDR2 LQKENI. The CDR3 spans 17 residues. The ends lost 3 bases at V and 0 bases at J; junction bases unmatched: 9. CDR3 DNA: TGTGCCAGCTCACCCGCTGGAGCGGGGGGACGCTCCTACGAGCAGTACTTC. Its translation is CASSPAGAGGRSYEQYF.

In its sample, this clonotype was seen many times. This chain joins TRBV7-9 and TRBJ2-1; TRBD2 matches 9 bases. Germline CDR1 reads SEHNR; CDR2 reads FQNEAQ (reference sequence). The ends lost 1 base at V and 5 bases at J; junction bases unmatched: 3. This CDR3 region has 15 residues. The CDR3 DNA sequence: TGTGCCAGCAGCTTAGAGGCGGGGGGGCACAATGAGCAGTTCTTC. Translation gives CASSLEAGGHNEQFF.

In its sample, this clonotype was seen many times. The rearrangement uses TRBV20-1 and TRBJ1-1; TRBD1 aligns across 7 bases. CDR3 size: 13 residues. The V segment lost 3 bases and the J segment 4 bases; nucleotides outside the gene matches: 5. CDR1 is DFQATT and CDR2 is SNEGSKA in the germline V gene (reference sequence). CDR3 region: CSASNRGITEAFF. The CDR3 nucleotides are TGCAGTGCTAGTAACAGGGGTATCACTGAAGCTTTCTTT.

This clonotype was found many times. The chain carries TRBV2 and TRBJ1-5, with D perhaps matching TRBD1 (6 bases). Germline assignment: CDR1 SNHLY and CDR2 FYNNEI. This CDR3 region has 14 residues. V was trimmed by 5 bases and J by 5 bases, leaving 13 bases between them. The CDR3 region is CASSPRGGDQPQHF. In nucleotides, the CDR3 is TGTGCCAGCAGTCCCCGGGGGGGCGATCAGCCCCAGCATTTT.

This clonotype showed up just a few times. DNA for the CDR3: TGTGCCAGCAGTGAAGTTTCCCTTCAGCCCCAGCATTTT. Translated, it gives CASSEVSLQPQHF. This rearrangement joins TRBV6-1 to TRBJ1-5; no clear D. The CDR3 covers 13 residues. From germline, CDR1 is MNHNS and CDR2 SASEGT. Trimming pared 1 base from V and 6 bases from J, leaving 7 bases between.

This clonotype was recorded many times. CDR3 DNA sequence: TGTGCCAGCAGCTCATGGGGTACAGATACGCAGTATTTT. It is translated as CASSSWGTDTQYF. This sequence joins TRBV7-9 and TRBJ2-3, with unresolved D. The CDR3 sequence is 13 residues long. Germline assignment: CDR1 SEHNR and CDR2 FQNEAQ (reference sequence). Trimming stripped 4 bases from V and 3 bases from J, with 8 bases between.

There are a few counts of this clonotype. Since no conserved phenylalanine or tryptophan closes the CDR3, a read error is the likely cause. This chain links TRBV6-9 with TRBJ1-1; D unresolved. CDR1 and CDR2 (germline): MNHGY, SVAAGI. The V end lost 4 bases, the J end lost 11 bases, and 17 bases lay between the germline ends. The CDR3 contains 13 residues. CDR3 in DNA: TGTGCCAGCAGTTCTTTTGATAGGAGTGAGGCTTTCTCT. It codes for CASSSFDRSEAFS.

This clonotype was counted at least ten times. V is TRBV3-1 and J is TRBJ2-3; D possibly corresponds to TRBD2 (7 bases). This CDR3 comprises 15 residues. Germline lookup yields CDR1 LGHDT and CDR2 YNNKEL (reference sequence). The germline V and J ends were trimmed by 2 bases and 4 bases, with 13 bases remaining between them. The CDR3 DNA is TGTGCCAGCAGCCAACCCTGGGGGGGCGCAGATACGCAGTATTTT. Residues: CASSQPWGGADTQYF.

This clonotype showed up many times. The chain combines TRBV5-6 with TRBJ1-4; D ambiguous. From germline, CDR1 is SGHDT and CDR2 YYEEEE. This CDR3 region has 15 residues. V was trimmed by 4 bases and J by 4 bases, leaving 14 bases between them. The CDR3 coding sequence is TGTGCCAGCAGCCAGGACGGGCCCTATAATGAAAAACTGTTTTTT. Translation: CASSQDGPYNEKLFF.

This sequence joins TRBV7-3 and TRBJ1-4, with TRBD1 as a possible D gene (5 bases). V was pared by 5 bases and J by 2 bases, with 9 bases between. Germline V gives CDR1 SGHTA, CDR2 FQGTGA. This CDR3 contains 14 residues. The CDR3 coding sequence is TGTGCCAGCAGCGGGGGGTTGACTAATGAAAAACTGTTTTTT. Its translation is CASSGGLTNEKLFF.

This clonotype has ten or more counts. The chain recombines TRBV7-2 with TRBJ2-1, with 11 bases lining up with TRBD2. The CDR3 contains 14 residues. CDR1 and CDR2 (germline): SGHTA, FQGNSA. The ends lost 6 bases at V and 8 bases at J; junction bases unmatched: 6. CDR3 coding DNA: TGTGCCAGCAGTACGACTAGCGGGGTGTATGAGCAGTTCTTC. Translated, it gives CASSTTSGVYEQFF.